One T cell receptor (beta chain) is described in this entry. No cognate antigen has been identified for it. Base quality data are lacking; no much larger clone is found one base away. This sample is part of a study of cytomegalovirus exposure and HLA in healthy donors (dated by TCRdb to the late 2010s). With respect to the entire study: According to an earlier analysis of 587 of the donors, 150 million to 200 million T cells yielded 120 million or so unique TCR beta sequences and about 300 Gb of sequence data. Donor age, sex, ethnicity and CMV serostatus were compiled alongside the repertoire data. Every discovery cohort repertoire had been produced on one sequencing platform. Among some 410 genotyped donors of the cohort, an average of around 240,000 unique TCR beta nucleotide sequences were sequenced per donor, around 20% of them non-productive. A later genetic analysis took genome-wide SNP genotypes for about three fifths of the 666 donors and used that subset as a discovery cohort. Class I and class II HLA loci were covered by the typing at four-digit resolution. Besides the first cohort of about 730 subjects, a separate validation cohort made up of roughly 120 different subjects was used. An earlier analysis of 587 of the donors applied high-throughput TCR beta sequencing to assess whether each TCR beta V gene segment acted as functional or pseudogenic. The number of donors typed differed by locus, with about 629-640 for A, B, C, DRB1 and DQB1, roughly 520 for DQA1, 606 for DPA1, and over 400 for DPB1. Roughly five DR-DQ haplotypes were treated as single units for association and clustering because of strong linkage in the cohort. The study aimed to test whether cataloging public T cell receptors could reveal signatures of past pathogen exposure. The T cell repertoires of under 750 subjects were profiled by immunosequencing and related to cytomegalovirus serostatus. Of the 300 to 450 genotyped donors, 70% to 90% were placed in the genetic ancestry cluster associated with self-reported Caucasian donors. Rather than drawing on any new phenotypic data, the later analysis identified candidate immune exposures from TCR beta sequences and the way those sequences occurred across donors. The study combined high-throughput TCR immunosequencing, statistical association of individual TCRs with disease status, and machine learning to predict cytomegalovirus infection status. An early release that covered around 590 HLA-typed donors contained approximately 300 gigabases of sequencing data and roughly 84 million unique TCR sequences. To study patterns of TCR occurrence, a later analysis re-analyzed previously published TCR beta repertoires from hundreds of donors and added high-resolution HLA genotyping. Broader findings and caveats from the paper: Because HLA typing was unavailable for some donors at each locus, only the typed subset was used in association tests. Across donors, most TCR sequences were observed very rarely, whereas some public TCRs were present in many individuals. A later analysis found that TCR association rates varied across HLA loci, with DRB1 alleles showing the most associated TCRs and HLA-C alleles the fewest. The presence/absence analyses assumed that sequencing depth was roughly uniform across donors, and that assumption may not be true. Strong co-occurrence of HLA alleles, especially DR and DQ, made assigning TCR associations to individual alleles difficult. In vitro tests confirmed that a few of the cytomegalovirus-associated TCR beta chains recognize cytomegalovirus antigens. In a later genetic analysis, a missense DCLRE1C variant was associated with V-gene and J-gene trimming of TCR beta chains, and the association was replicated in an independent cohort. Some IMGT-functional V segments, including TRBV6-2 and TRBV6-3, could not be told apart with the 87-base-pair reads, so those segments were excluded. In a later analysis, most CMV-associated TCR beta chains were found to appear HLA-restricted, with HLA associations seemingly driven largely by CMV exposure. Correlated functional status among segregating V segments might be attributable to linkage disequilibrium, but an unknown experimental factor could not be ruled out. Broadly in line with IMGT annotations, most TCR beta V segments showed up in productive rearrangements about 87% or about 30% of the time in an earlier analysis of 450 to 600 of the donors. At a false discovery rate of 0.05, a later analysis linked about 17,000 TCR beta sequences to specific HLA alleles. Roughly 15 rarely observed V segments, including chromosome 9 orphons, were excluded from the earlier analysis of 550 to 700 of the donors because counts were too low. A further reported finding was that TCR beta sequences accurately predicted the HLA-A and HLA-B alleles for most subjects in the first cohort. In a later analysis, several top co-occurrence clusters were reported to appear linked to parvovirus B19, influenza, CMV and Epstein-Barr virus. This cohort had only TCR beta chains sequenced, and the lack of alpha or paired-chain data limited which features could be detected. The study gave a list of some 150 TCR beta chains associated with cytomegalovirus. According to the authors, the approach could potentially be generalized to other disease states and immunological phenotypes. Compared with equally common non-associated chains, HLA-associated TCR beta chains in a later analysis were more clonally expanded and had lower generation probabilities. The sequencing pipeline was judged likely to have produced a cluster of highly shared sequence variants as a technical artifact. The classifier was reported to diagnose cytomegalovirus status with high specificity and sensitivity in both the original cohort and the validation cohort. In a later genetic analysis, fewer N-insertions in productive TCRs were reported among donors in an Asian-associated ancestry cluster than the approximately 710-donor mean. Immune exposure information for the cohort was limited to CMV serostatus.

V and J lose 3 bases and 3 bases, and a span of 9 bases separates them. Inclusive of the bounding cysteine and phenylalanine, the CDR3 is 14 residues long. This entry keeps only the CDR3 DNA: 42 bases, framed from base 1. Based on the germline V gene (reference sequence), the CDR1 and CDR2 sequences are LNHDA and SQIVND. The library was obtained by the immunoSEQ multiplex PCR assay. For the multiplex PCR, a mixture combining 60 forward primers for TCR Vbeta segments and 13 reverse primers for TCR Jbeta segments was used. The CDR3 region of rearranged TCR beta genes was amplified from genomic DNA by a multiplex PCR assay. On the Illumina HiSeq System, the amplified TCR beta libraries were sequenced as 87-base-pair reads. The study's processing was this. A later analysis tallied around 82 million unique TCR beta chains across the approximately 670 repertoires, and around 12 million of those chains were shared by two or more donors. Raw reads were error-corrected and collapsed into unique sequences by a nearest-neighbor algorithm in which closely related sequences were merged to remove PCR and sequencing errors. V, D and J gene segments were assigned by aligning CDR3 sequences to IMGT reference sequences. For a sequence to be retained, a match of at least six nucleotides to both a V gene segment and a J gene segment was required. Rearrangements were classified as productive when the CDR3 lacked stop codons and remained in frame with V and J, and all other rearrangements were classified as non-productive. CDR3 was defined by IMGT convention, running from the second conserved V-encoded cysteine to the conserved J-encoded phenylalanine. The earlier analysis of some 540 of the donors excluded any sequence lacking an unambiguous match to a single V gene segment. An earlier analysis of 450 to 650 of the donors called V segments functional above 56.7% productive rearrangements and segregating when the between-donor standard deviation exceeded 5%. A statistical classification framework was developed to diagnose cytomegalovirus status using the catalog of TCR beta chain sequences. In a later analysis, TCR nucleotide sequences were compared against IMGT/GENE-DB human TR gene sequences so that V and J genes could be assigned. Using the TCRdist pipeline, a later analysis assigned CDR3 sequences along with most-parsimonious VDJ recombination scenarios. In a later analysis, every TCR beta chain was defined by the combination of its CDR3 amino acid sequence and its V-gene family, and reads without a unique V-gene family were dropped. As a way to deal with suspected cross-contamination and a sequencing artifact, a later analysis dropped 500 to 700 nucleotide sequences that were highly shared and had low generation probability. In a later analysis, a clonal expansion index was calculated for each public chain from normalized within-repertoire ranks of inferred template counts. A later analysis computed generation probabilities with a VDJ recombination model fitted to out-of-frame rearrangements, and checked the results against IGoR. In a later analysis, hypergeometric tests were used to score TCR-TCR, TCR-HLA and TCR-CMV co-occurrence, with a repertoire-size bias correction applied to TCR pairs. A later analysis estimated false discovery rates by permuting HLA or CMV assignments 20 times. In a later analysis, co-occurring TCRs were grouped with DBSCAN, and TCRdist sequence similarity was added when clustering was performed within HLA-allele-positive subsets. Repertoires with fewer than 30,000 or more than 120,000 public chains, plus five repertoires with anomalous nucleotide sharing, were excluded from co-occurrence clustering. In its TCRdb copy, this immuneACCESS table keeps in-frame sequences only and misses some clones. Where compared with another copy, unresolved V genes explain less than half of these, and the others have no known cause. V, J and clone size derive from that table, while D and trimming were established from the DNA sequence. This sample lists 100,000 or so clones; 65% to 80% were detected once. Of the sample, 3% to 4% falls within the top ten clones.

The cohort consisted of 670 or so healthy bone marrow donors. All cohort members were sampled while nominally healthy, although unrecorded immune exposures were likely present. The donor was CMV seronegative and was included in the group of around 320 seronegative cohort members. Every donor gave a peripheral blood sample, and the peripheral blood mononuclear cells from that sample were used for TCR beta sequencing. The Qiagen DNeasy Blood Extraction Kit was used to extract genomic DNA from the blood cell samples. This receptor was obtained from a middle-aged woman in good health and CMV-seronegative. Material for sequencing was PBMCs. This receptor chain uses TRBV19 and TRBJ2-4, with the D gene uncertain. The DNA is as follows: TGTGCCAGTAGTATTAGAACGGTCAAAAACATTCAGTACTTC. It codes for CASSIRTVKNIQYF.